Shown below are 19 T cell receptor beta chains from a single sample sequenced in a study of blood T cell repertoires in COVID-19. Generated by immunoSEQ multiplex PCR, the TCRdb table keeps only in-frame clones and is missing some. The sample holds about 39,000 clones, around 85% seen once. The sequencing sample was made of peripheral blood. The origin of the receptors is a man between 60 and 75 years old with acute or convalescent COVID-19.

This rearrangement joins TRBV6-5 to TRBJ2-7, with 9 bases aligning to TRBD1. The CDR3 is 13 amino acids. Germline loops: CDR1 MNHEY, CDR2 SVGAGI. J gave up 2 bases and V 11 bases, and 7 bases lay outside the gene matches. CDR3 in amino acids: CAARDRATYEQYF. The CDR3 nucleotides read TGTGCCGCACGGGACAGGGCCACCTACGAGCAGTACTTC.

This rearrangement joins TRBV28 to TRBJ2-3; 8 bases agree with TRBD2. This CDR3 spans 14 amino acids. V shed 3 bases and J 1 base; nucleotides not matched to a gene: 0. CDR1 is MDHEN and CDR2 is SYDVKM in the germline V gene. The CDR3 sequence is CASSLRGGTDTQYF. For the CDR3, the DNA is TGTGCCAGCAGTTTGCGGGGGGGCACAGATACGCAGTATTTT.

The chain recombines TRBV6-4 with TRBJ2-2; perhaps TRBD2 as D (5 bases). Per the germline V gene, CDR1 is MRHNA and CDR2 is SNTAGT. V was cut by 8 bases and J by 3 bases, with 10 bases left in between. The CDR3 sequence is 13 residues long. CDR3 protein: CASALRDTGELFF. CDR3 DNA: TGTGCCAGCGCCTTGCGGGACACCGGGGAGCTGTTTTTT.

The chain employs TRBV2 and TRBJ2-2; 10 bases match TRBD1. Looked up from germline, CDR1 is SNHLY and CDR2 is FYNNEI. Trimming removed 4 bases from V and 2 bases from J; junction bases left unmatched: 16. The CDR3 extends over 20 amino acids. This CDR3 is CASSGSRQGAKGANTGELFF. CDR3 coding DNA: TGTGCCAGCAGTGGGTCGAGACAGGGGGCGAAAGGGGCTAACACCGGGGAGCTGTTTTTT.

CDR3 nucleotide sequence: TGCGCCAGCAGTGGCGGGTGGATAGGAGAGACCCAGTACTTC. Translation: CASSGGWIGETQYF. V and J are TRBV10-2 and TRBJ2-5; D is perhaps TRBD2 (5 bases). The CDR3 loop spans 14 amino acids. CDR1 WSHSY and CDR2 SAAADI come from the germline V gene. V shed 4 bases and J shed 4 bases, with 13 bases lying between them.

The chain is built from TRBV27 and TRBJ2-5, with 7 bases lining up with TRBD1. The CDR3 loop spans 19 amino acids. Looked up from germline, CDR1 is MNHEY and CDR2 is SMNVEV (reference sequence). The V gene end was trimmed by 5 bases and the J gene end by 1 base; junction bases not matched to a gene: 19. As DNA, the CDR3 is TGTGCCAGCAGTCGACAACCGGGACAGTTGCTAGGGGGCCAAGAGACCCAGTACTTC. It codes for CASSRQPGQLLGGQETQYF.

The chain carries TRBV6-5 and TRBJ2-7, with TRBD1 matching 7 bases. The CDR3 spans 14 residues. Per the germline V gene, CDR1 is MNHEY and CDR2 is SVGAGI. J lost 3 bases, V lost 5 bases, and 7 bases had no gene match. CDR3 amino acids: CASSRGLEGYEQYF. DNA for the CDR3: TGTGCCAGCAGTAGGGGGCTTGAGGGCTACGAGCAGTACTTC.

The rearrangement links TRBV5-1 to TRBJ2-2, with D perhaps matching TRBD2 (5 bases). Trimming cost V 2 bases and J 3 bases, with 11 bases left between them. Germline CDR1 is SGHRS and CDR2 is YFSETQ. The CDR3 totals 15 residues. The CDR3: CASSLGNSDTGELFF. Written as DNA, the CDR3 is TGCGCCAGCAGCTTAGGCAATAGCGACACCGGGGAGCTGTTTTTT.

This clone came up a few times. V usage is TRBV4-3 and J usage is TRBJ2-1; a possible D gene is TRBD2 (7 bases). CDR1 is LGHNA and CDR2 is YSLEER in the germline V gene. The germline V and J ends were trimmed by 0 bases and 6 bases, with 18 bases remaining between them. The CDR3 runs 17 residues. CDR3 sequence: CASSQELGGGLGNEQFF. The CDR3 DNA is TGCGCCAGCAGCCAAGAACTAGGGGGGGGGCTGGGCAATGAGCAGTTCTTC.

This clone was detected a few times. The V call is TRBV30, the J call TRBJ1-4; 8 bases match TRBD1. This CDR3 has 17 amino acids. Trimming took 2 bases from V and 7 from J; bases not matched to a gene: 15. Per the germline V gene, CDR1 is GTSNPN and CDR2 is SVGIG (reference sequence). The CDR3 DNA reads as TGTGCCTGGAGTACCACCCCCTTGACAGGGGAATGTGAAAAACTGTTTTTT. This gives the protein CAWSTTPLTGECEKLFF.

The chain combines TRBV27 with TRBJ2-1, with TRBD1 matching over 10 bases. Germline lookup yields CDR1 MNHEY and CDR2 SMNVEV (reference sequence). Trimming cost V 7 bases and J 6 bases; bases outside gene matches: 9. The CDR3 runs to 15 residues. CDR3 bases: TGTGCCAGCAAAGCCGGGACAGGGGTTTCCAATGAGCAGTTCTTC. This codes for CASKAGTGVSNEQFF.

V usage is TRBV6-6 and J usage is TRBJ1-4; 10 nucleotides align to TRBD1. Germline-derived CDR1 and CDR2 are MNHNY and SVGAGI (reference sequence). V lost 2 bases and J lost 7; bases outside the gene matches: 4. The CDR3 totals 15 residues. CDR3 sequence: CASSYGGQGSEKLFF. The CDR3 nucleotides read TGTGCCAGCAGTTACGGGGGACAGGGGTCTGAAAAACTGTTTTTT.

V and J are TRBV6-4 and TRBJ1-3; 8 nucleotides agree with TRBD1. Germline assignment: CDR1 MRHNA and CDR2 SNTAGT. Trimming at V came to 7 bases and at J to 4 bases, leaving 6 bases not matched to a gene. CDR3 length: 14 amino acids. This CDR3 reads CASNGQGRGNTIYF. The CDR3 DNA reads as TGTGCCAGCAACGGACAGGGTAGGGGAAACACCATATATTTT.

The chain combines TRBV30 with TRBJ1-4; D is perhaps TRBD1 (6 bases). The CDR3 spans 14 residues. Germline V CDR1 and CDR2: GTSNPN, SVGIG (reference sequence). The germline V and J ends were trimmed by 2 bases and 4 bases, with 11 bases remaining between them. The CDR3 loop is CAWSTGQLNEKLFF. The CDR3 bases are TGTGCCTGGAGTACAGGACAGCTTAATGAAAAACTGTTTTTT.

The chain employs TRBV6-2 or TRBV6-3 and TRBJ1-1, with D tentatively TRBD1 (6 bases). The V end was cut by 2 bases, the J end by 11 bases, with 21 bases between. The CDR3 has 15 amino acids. Germline CDR1 reads MNHEY; CDR2 reads SVGEGT. CDR3 in DNA: TGTGCCAGCAGTTACCATGCGGGGGCGGGTACGTCTGCTTTCTTT. This sequence encodes CASSYHAGAGTSAFF.

This chain uses TRBV5-6 with TRBJ1-1; the D gene is possibly TRBD1 (6 bases). V was pared by 2 bases and J by 9 bases, with 17 bases between. The CDR3 runs to 14 residues. Germline assignment: CDR1 SGHDT and CDR2 YYEEEE. For the CDR3, the DNA is TGTGCCAGCAGCTTTTTTGGCGTAGGGGGTCAAGCTTTCTTT. Translation: CASSFFGVGGQAFF.

The rearrangement links TRBV28 to TRBJ1-3, with D unclear. Trimming stripped 5 bases from V and 7 bases from J, with 6 bases between. The CDR3 is 11 amino acids. Per germline, CDR1 MDHEN and CDR2 SYDVKM. The CDR3, as DNA: TGTGCCAGCAGTGGGAGCAACACCATATATTTT. This sequence encodes CASSGSNTIYF.

V usage is TRBV29-1 and J usage is TRBJ1-3, with D possibly matching TRBD1 (5 bases). V lost 7 bases to trimming and J lost 2 bases, with 9 bases between them. The germline V gene encodes CDR1 SQVTM and CDR2 ANQGSEA. The CDR3 totals 12 residues. The CDR3: CSATVAGNTIYF. The CDR3 DNA reads TGCAGCGCGACAGTGGCTGGAAACACCATATATTTT.

This clone appeared a few times. The gene calls are TRBV2 and TRBJ2-1; D is unclear. The CDR3 covers 15 residues. Germline V gene sequence: CDR1 SNHLY, CDR2 FYNNEI. Trimming cost V 5 bases and J 0 bases, with 11 bases left between them. The CDR3 is CASSLLRSSYNEQFF. The CDR3 DNA is TGTGCCAGCAGTCTTCTTCGGAGCTCCTACAATGAGCAGTTCTTC. The whole variable domain, remainder taken from reference TRBV2 and TRBJ2-1, is EPEVTQTPSHQVTQMGQEVILRCVPISNHLYFYWYRQILGQKVEFLVSFYNNEISEKSEIFDDQFSVERPDGSNFTLKIRSTKLEDSAMYFCASSLLRSSYNEQFFGPGTRLTVL.